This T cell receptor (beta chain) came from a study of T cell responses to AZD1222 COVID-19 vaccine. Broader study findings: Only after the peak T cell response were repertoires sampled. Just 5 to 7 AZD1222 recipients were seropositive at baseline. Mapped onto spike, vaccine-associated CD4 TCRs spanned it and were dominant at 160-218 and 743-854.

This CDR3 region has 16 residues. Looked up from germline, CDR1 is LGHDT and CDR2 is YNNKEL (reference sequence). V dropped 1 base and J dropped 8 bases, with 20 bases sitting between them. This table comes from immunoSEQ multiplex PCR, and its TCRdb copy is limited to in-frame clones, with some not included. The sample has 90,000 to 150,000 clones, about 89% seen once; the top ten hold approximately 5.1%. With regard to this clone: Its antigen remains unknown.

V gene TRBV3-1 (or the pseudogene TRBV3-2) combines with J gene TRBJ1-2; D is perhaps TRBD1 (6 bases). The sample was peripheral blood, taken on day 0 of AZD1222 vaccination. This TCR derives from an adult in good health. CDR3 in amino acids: CASSQGLKQGTMGYTF. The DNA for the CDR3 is TGTGCCAGCAGCCAAGGGTTAAAACAGGGAACTATGGGCTACACCTTC.